This T cell receptor beta chain was recorded in a study of immune heterogeneity within non-small cell lung tumors. CDR3 of TCR beta was amplified by multiplex PCR that used 32 V and 13 J primers. From the multiplex PCR reads, TCRdb called clonotypes with MiXCR, one entry per CDR3 protein. The sample consists of 3,500 to 5,500 distinct CDR3 sequences, roughly 21% of them appearing once. Bulk tumor genomic DNA was the template, and each sample received approximately 0.65 ug. From each primary tumor, several far-apart biopsies were obtained during surgery. These patients got curative surgery after being newly diagnosed with untreated non-small cell lung cancer. The germline CDR1 and CDR2 sequences are KGHDR and SFDVKD. The CDR3 totals 14 residues. About this clonotype itself: An end of the junction does not agree with germline; a read error may underlie this.

Material: lung tumor tissue. The V call is TRBV24-1, the J call TRBJ2-5; D ambiguous. This clonotype originated in a man in his 70s with non-small cell lung cancer. CDR3 residues: CATSDGQVQEIQYF. CDR3 sequence (DNA): TGTGCCACCAGTGACGGGCAGGTCCAAGAGATCCAGTACTTC.